A selection of T cell receptor beta chains follows, all from one sample in a study of T cells in Graves' hyperthyroidism and ophthalmopathy. TCRdb reanalysed the multiplex PCR reads using MiXCR and keeps one entry per CDR3 protein. In the table there are about 530,000 distinct CDR3 sequences, 17% of which are singletons. Material: blood. The receptors were sampled from a woman aged 18-29 years with Graves' ophthalmopathy. Each CDR3 is given without its conserved first and last residue.

V gene	J gene	CDR3 protein
TRBV27	TRBJ1-4	ASKAGSANEKLF
TRBV11-1	TRBJ1-1	ASSLVFGGTEAF
TRBV3-1	TRBJ1-1	ASSQDGRTEAF
TRBV4-1	TRBJ2-2	ASRGTSGGELF
TRBV28	TRBJ2-7	AGSFGGNYEQY
TRBV20-1	TRBJ1-5	SASLGGLSNQPQH
TRBV10-3	TRBJ2-1	AISESAGGGLNEQF
TRBV19	TRBJ2-2	ASNGLAGVTGELF
TRBV18	TRBJ1-2	ASSPPVGAYSNYGYT
TRBV7-2	TRBJ1-2	ASSLLFDGYT
TRBV11-2	TRBJ2-7	ASEISKREGSYEQY
TRBV13	TRBJ1-4	ASSLAAGNVEKLF
TRBV27	TRBJ2-1	ASSLNSGSMHEQF
TRBV7-6	TRBJ1-1	ASGSDMDTEAF
TRBV28	TRBJ2-5	ASSFTGIGQETQY
TRBV9	TRBJ1-1	ASSGGGAFMNTEAF
TRBV28	TRBJ1-1	ASSRAMGNTEAF
TRBV4-2	TRBJ2-2	ASSHGASGRSTNTGELF
TRBV28	TRBJ2-7	ASSLPQSNSYEQY
TRBV11-1	TRBJ2-7	ASSPVSGRAIEQY
TRBV9	TRBJ2-3	ASSVGAGGAADTQY
TRBV7-3	TRBJ1-1	ASSLTHDPNTEAF
TRBV28	TRBJ2-5	ASSPWEGQETQY
TRBV4-1	TRBJ1-3	ASSQDGLDIY
TRBV4-2	TRBJ1-4	ASSQEGTGALGKLF
TRBV20-1	TRBJ1-6	SARGPGGRDSPLH
TRBV9	TRBJ1-2	ASSVDRGANYGYT
TRBV27	TRBJ1-1	ASSNQITEAF
TRBV6-2/TRBV6-3	TRBJ1-4	ASSYSGQGTNEKLF
TRBV3-1	TRBJ2-7	ASSQGGTGGSEQY
TRBV3-1	TRBJ2-7	ASSPDRAVEQY
TRBV2	TRBJ2-1	ASRETSGSPRNEQF
TRBV4-3	TRBJ2-1	ASSTGLFSYNEQF
TRBV20-1	TRBJ2-1	SARTGTETSEQF
TRBV12-3/TRBV12-4	TRBJ1-1	ASSLSGLGSGKGTF
TRBV20-1	TRBJ2-7	SARVQDRGVGYEQY
TRBV6-1	TRBJ2-1	ASSPGGTREF
TRBV12-3/TRBV12-4	TRBJ2-3	ASTLCKVLAGGDTDTQY
TRBV20-1	TRBJ1-1	SARDEGSHTEAF
TRBV28	TRBJ2-1	ASRGTSGRGIYNEQF
TRBV10-1	TRBJ1-2	ASRVIAGTADYGYT
TRBV7-8	TRBJ1-5	ASSQGQGGNQPQH
TRBV7-2	TRBJ1-6	ASSRGGEWRSPLH
TRBV11-2	TRBJ1-5	ASSLDWGGGQPQH
TRBV7-2	TRBJ1-5	ASSSGSDQPQH
TRBV20-1	TRBJ2-7	SASWTSNEQY
TRBV3-1	TRBJ2-2	ASSQVPGLAEVEIGTGELF
TRBV25-1	TRBJ2-7	ASSLRGGQGGGEQY
TRBV19	TRBJ2-3	ASSMPSGTTDTQY
TRBV20-1	TRBJ2-2	SARDLREAGELF
TRBV11-1	TRBJ1-6	ASRMTTYNSPLH
TRBV6-2/TRBV6-3	TRBJ2-3	ASSTPSAGVTDTQY
TRBV7-3	TRBJ2-5	ASSSRVGETQY